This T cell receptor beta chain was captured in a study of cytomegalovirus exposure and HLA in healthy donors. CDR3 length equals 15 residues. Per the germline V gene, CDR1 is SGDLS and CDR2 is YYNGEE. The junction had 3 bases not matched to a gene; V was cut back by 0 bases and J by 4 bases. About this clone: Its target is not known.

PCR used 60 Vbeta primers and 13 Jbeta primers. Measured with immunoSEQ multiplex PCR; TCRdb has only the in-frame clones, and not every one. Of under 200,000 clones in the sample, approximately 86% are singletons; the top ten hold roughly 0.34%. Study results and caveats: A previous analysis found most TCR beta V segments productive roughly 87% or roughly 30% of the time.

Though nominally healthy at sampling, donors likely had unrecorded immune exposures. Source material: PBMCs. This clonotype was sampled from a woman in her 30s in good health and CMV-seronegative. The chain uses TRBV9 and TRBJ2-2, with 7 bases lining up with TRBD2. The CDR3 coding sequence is TGTGCCAGCAGCGTAGACGGGGGGATCACCGGGGAGCTGTTTTTT. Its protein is CASSVDGGITGELFF.